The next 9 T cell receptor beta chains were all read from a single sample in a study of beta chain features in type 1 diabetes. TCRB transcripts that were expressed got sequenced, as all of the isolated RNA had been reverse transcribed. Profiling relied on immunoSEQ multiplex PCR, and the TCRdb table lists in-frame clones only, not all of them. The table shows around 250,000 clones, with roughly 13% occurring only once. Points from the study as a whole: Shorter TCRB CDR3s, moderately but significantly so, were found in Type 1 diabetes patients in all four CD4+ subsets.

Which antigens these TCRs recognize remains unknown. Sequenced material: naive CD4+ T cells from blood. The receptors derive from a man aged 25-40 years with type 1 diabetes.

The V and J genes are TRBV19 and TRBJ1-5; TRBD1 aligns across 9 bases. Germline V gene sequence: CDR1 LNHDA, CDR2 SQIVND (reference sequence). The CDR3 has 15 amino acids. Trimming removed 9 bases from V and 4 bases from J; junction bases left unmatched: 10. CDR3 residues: CASGQGSAGNQPQHF. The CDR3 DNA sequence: TGTGCCAGCGGACAGGGGAGTGCTGGTAATCAGCCCCAGCATTTT.

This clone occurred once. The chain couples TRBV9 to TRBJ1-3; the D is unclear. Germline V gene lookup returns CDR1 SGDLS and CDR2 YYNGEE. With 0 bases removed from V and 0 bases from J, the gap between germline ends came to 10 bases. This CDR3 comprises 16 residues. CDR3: CASSVGAATSGNTIYF. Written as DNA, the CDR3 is TGTGCCAGCAGCGTAGGGGCAGCAACCTCTGGAAACACCATATATTTT. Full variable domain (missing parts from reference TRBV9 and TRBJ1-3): DSGVTQTPKHLITATGQRVTLRCSPRSGDLSVYWYQQSLDQGLQFLIQYYNGEERAKGNILERFSAQQFPDLHSELNLSSLELGDSALYFCASSVGAATSGNTIYFGEGSWLTVV.

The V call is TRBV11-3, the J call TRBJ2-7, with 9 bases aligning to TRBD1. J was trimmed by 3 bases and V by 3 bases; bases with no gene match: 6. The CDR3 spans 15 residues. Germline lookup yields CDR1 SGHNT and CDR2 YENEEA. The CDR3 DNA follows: TGTGCCAGCAGCTTCAGACAGGGGGACGGCTACGAGCAGTACTTC. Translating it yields CASSFRQGDGYEQYF.

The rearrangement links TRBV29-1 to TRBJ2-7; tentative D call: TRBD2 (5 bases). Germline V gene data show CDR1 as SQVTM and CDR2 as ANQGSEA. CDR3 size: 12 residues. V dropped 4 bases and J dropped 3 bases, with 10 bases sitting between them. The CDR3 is CSVVNGNYEQYF. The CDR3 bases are TGCAGCGTTGTTAACGGGAACTACGAGCAGTACTTC.

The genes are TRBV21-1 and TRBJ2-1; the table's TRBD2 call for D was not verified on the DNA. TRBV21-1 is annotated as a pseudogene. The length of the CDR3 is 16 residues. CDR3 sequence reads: CASSTSGRGSYNEQFF. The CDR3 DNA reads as TGTGCCAGCAGCACTAGCGGGAGGGGGTCCTACAATGAGCAGTTCTTC.

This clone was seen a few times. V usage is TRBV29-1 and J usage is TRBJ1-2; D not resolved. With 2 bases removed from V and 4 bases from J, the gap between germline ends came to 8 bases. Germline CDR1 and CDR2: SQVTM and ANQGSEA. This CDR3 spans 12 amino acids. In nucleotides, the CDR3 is TGCAGCGTTGAATCCGGGTCCTATGGCTACACCTTC. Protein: CSVESGSYGYTF.

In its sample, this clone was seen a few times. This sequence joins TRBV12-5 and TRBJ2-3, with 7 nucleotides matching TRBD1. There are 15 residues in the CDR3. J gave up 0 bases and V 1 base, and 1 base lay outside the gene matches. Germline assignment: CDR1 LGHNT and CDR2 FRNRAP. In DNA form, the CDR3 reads TGTGCTAGTGGTTTGGCACAGGGGAGCACAGATACGCAGTATTTT. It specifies CASGLAQGSTDTQYF. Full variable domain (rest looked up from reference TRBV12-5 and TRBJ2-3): DARVTQTPRHKVTEMGQEVTMRCQPILGHNTVFWYRQTMMQGLELLAYFRNRAPLDDSGMPKDRFSAEMPDATLATLKIQPSEPRDSAVYFCASGLAQGSTDTQYFGPGTRLTVL.

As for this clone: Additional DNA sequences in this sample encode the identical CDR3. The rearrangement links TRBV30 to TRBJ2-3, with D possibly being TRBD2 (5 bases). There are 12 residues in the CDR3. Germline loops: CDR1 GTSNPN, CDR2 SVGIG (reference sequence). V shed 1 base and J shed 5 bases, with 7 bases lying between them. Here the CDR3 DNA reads TGTGCCTGGAGTGGAGGAGGAGATACGCAGTATTTT. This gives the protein CAWSGGGDTQYF. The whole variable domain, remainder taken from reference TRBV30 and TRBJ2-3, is SQTIHQWPATLVQPVGSPLSLECTVEGTSNPNLYWYRQAAGRGLQLLFYSVGIGQISSEVPQNLSASRPQDRQFILSSKKLLLSDSGFYLCAWSGGGDTQYFGPGTRLTVL.

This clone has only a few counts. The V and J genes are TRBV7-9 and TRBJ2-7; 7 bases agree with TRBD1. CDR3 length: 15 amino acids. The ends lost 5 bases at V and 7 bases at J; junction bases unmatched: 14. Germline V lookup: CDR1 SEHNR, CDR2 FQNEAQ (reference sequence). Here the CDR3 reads CASSEGQAPTLEQYF. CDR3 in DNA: TGTGCCAGCAGCGAAGGACAGGCCCCCACCCTGGAGCAGTACTTC.